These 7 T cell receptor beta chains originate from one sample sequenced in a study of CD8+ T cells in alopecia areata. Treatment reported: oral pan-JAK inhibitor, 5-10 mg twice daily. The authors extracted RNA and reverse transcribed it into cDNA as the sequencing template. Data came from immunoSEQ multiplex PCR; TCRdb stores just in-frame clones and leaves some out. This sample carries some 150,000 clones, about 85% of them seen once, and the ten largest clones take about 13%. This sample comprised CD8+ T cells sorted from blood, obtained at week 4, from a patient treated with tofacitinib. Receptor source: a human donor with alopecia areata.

The CDR3 here is CASSFRGNTEAFF. In nucleotides, the CDR3 is TGTGCCAGCAGTTTCAGGGGGAACACTGAAGCTTTCTTT. This rearrangement joins TRBV27 to TRBJ1-1; TRBD1 might be the D (6 bases). This CDR3 comprises 13 residues. CDR1 and CDR2 from the germline V gene are MNHEY and SMNVEV (reference sequence). V was pared by 3 bases and J by 1 base, with 6 bases between.

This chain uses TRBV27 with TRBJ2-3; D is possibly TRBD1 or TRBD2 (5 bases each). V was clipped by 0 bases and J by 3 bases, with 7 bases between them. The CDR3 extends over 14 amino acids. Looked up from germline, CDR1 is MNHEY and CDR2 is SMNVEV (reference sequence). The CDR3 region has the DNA TGTGCCAGCAGTTTATCGGGGGTAACAGATACGCAGTATTTT. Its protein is CASSLSGVTDTQYF.

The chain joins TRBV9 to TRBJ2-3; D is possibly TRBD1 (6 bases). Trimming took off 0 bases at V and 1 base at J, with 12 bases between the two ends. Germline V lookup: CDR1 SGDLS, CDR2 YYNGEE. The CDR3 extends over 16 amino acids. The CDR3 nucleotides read TGTGCCAGCAGCGTAGCTGGGGGCCCCGGCACAGATACGCAGTATTTT. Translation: CASSVAGGPGTDTQYF.

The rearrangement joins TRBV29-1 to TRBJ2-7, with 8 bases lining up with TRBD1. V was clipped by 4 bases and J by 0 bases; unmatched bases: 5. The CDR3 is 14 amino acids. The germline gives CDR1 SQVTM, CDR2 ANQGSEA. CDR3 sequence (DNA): TGCAGCGTTGGAGCTGGACAGGGCTCCTACGAGCAGTACTTC. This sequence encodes CSVGAGQGSYEQYF.

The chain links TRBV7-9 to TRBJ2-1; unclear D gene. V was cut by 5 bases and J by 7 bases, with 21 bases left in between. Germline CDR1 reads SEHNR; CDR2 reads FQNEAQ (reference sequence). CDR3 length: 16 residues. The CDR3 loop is CASSPTLGVRGNEQFF. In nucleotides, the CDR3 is TGTGCCAGCAGCCCAACCCTAGGAGTCCGTGGGAATGAGCAGTTCTTC.

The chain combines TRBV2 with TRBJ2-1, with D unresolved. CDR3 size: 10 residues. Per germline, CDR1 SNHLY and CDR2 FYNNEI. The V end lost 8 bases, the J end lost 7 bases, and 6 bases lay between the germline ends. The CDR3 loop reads CASHGNEQFF. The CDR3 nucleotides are TGTGCCAGCCATGGGAATGAGCAGTTCTTC.

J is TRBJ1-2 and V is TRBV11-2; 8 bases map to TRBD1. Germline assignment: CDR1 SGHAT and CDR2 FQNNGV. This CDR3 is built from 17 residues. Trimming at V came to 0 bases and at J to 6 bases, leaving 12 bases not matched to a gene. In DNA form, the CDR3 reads TGTGCCAGCAGCTTAGACAGTTGGGGACAGGCCTTGCATGGCTACACCTTC. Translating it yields CASSLDSWGQALHGYTF.